The clone carrying this T cell receptor (beta chain) was picked up many times. This record comes from a study of Graves' ophthalmopathy and Graves' hyperthyroidism. CDR3 regions of TCR beta were amplified from RNA transcripts. First-round RT-PCR with HTBI primers preceded a second-round multiplex PCR. TCRdb itself ran the multiplex PCR reads through MiXCR, one entry per CDR3 protein. The profile covers 350,000 to 400,000 distinct CDR3 sequences, with over 15% appearing a single time and around 6.6% taken by the ten largest. CDR3 size: 14 residues. Germline CDR1 reads SGHNT; CDR2 reads YENEEA. V was clipped by 0 bases and J by 0 bases, with 3 bases between them.

V gene TRBV11-3 combines with J gene TRBJ1-3; D is undetermined. Sequencing used peripheral blood. The source of this sequence is a young woman with stable Graves' hyperthyroidism. The CDR3 sequence is CASSLDHSGNTIYF. CDR3 nucleotides: TGTGCCAGCAGCTTAGATCACTCTGGAAACACCATATATTTT.